These 27 T cell receptor beta chains were sequenced from one sample in a study of T cells after yellow fever vaccination. TCRdb itself ran the 5' RACE reads through MiXCR, one entry per CDR3 protein. This table has about 320,000 distinct CDR3 sequences, around 12% appearing once. The source was CD4+ T cells sorted from PBMCs, collected 15 days after the yellow fever booster vaccination. These receptors were collected from a man younger than 35 who received the YFV17D yellow fever vaccine.

At least ten counts were recorded for this clonotype. This chain joins TRBV7-2 and TRBJ2-1; tentatively, D is TRBD1 (5 bases). Trimming pared 2 bases from V and 8 bases from J, leaving 16 bases between. The CDR3 runs 15 residues. Germline CDR1 SGHTA, CDR2 FQGNSA. The CDR3 DNA follows: TGTGCCAGCAGCTTAACCCGCAGGGATGTTTATGAGCAGTTCTTC. As protein: CASSLTRRDVYEQFF.

This rearrangement joins TRBV6-5 to TRBJ2-5; D gene unclear. This CDR3 is 14 amino acids long. The germline gives CDR1 MNHEY, CDR2 SVGAGI. Trimming left V 2 bases short and J 2 bases short, with 9 bases between. The CDR3 protein is CASSYKGLQETQYF. Written as DNA, the CDR3 is TGTGCCAGCAGTTACAAGGGTCTGCAAGAGACCCAGTACTTC.

In this sample, this clonotype turned up a few times. The rearrangement joins TRBV4-2 to TRBJ2-2, with D tentatively TRBD1 (6 bases). CDR3 length: 15 amino acids. Looked up from germline, CDR1 is LGHNA and CDR2 is YNFKEQ. Trimming left V 0 bases short and J 6 bases short, with 11 bases between. CDR3 coding DNA: TGTGCCAGCAGCCAAGATGTGAGGGGGTCCGGGGAGCTGTTTTTT. The encoded protein is CASSQDVRGSGELFF.

V usage is TRBV5-4 and J usage is TRBJ1-2; TRBD1 is a possible D gene (5 bases). The V gene lost 4 bases and the J gene lost 12 bases, with 22 bases spanning the gap. CDR1 and CDR2 (germline): SGHNT, YYREEE (reference sequence). This CDR3 has 14 amino acids. The CDR3 loop is CASSKVGPVITNTF. CDR3 coding DNA: TGTGCCAGCAGCAAAGTGGGGCCCGTGATTACTAACACCTTC.

The chain carries TRBV6-6 and TRBJ1-5, with D tentatively TRBD1 (6 bases). Germline values: CDR1 MNHNY, CDR2 SVGAGI (reference sequence). V was clipped by 1 base and J by 0 bases, with 16 bases between them. The CDR3 extends over 18 amino acids. CDR3 region: CASSYLNNRVYSNQPQHF. CDR3 DNA: TGTGCCAGCAGTTACTTGAATAACAGGGTCTATAGCAATCAGCCCCAGCATTTT.

The chain couples TRBV20-1 to TRBJ1-1; maybe TRBD1 (6 bases). V shed 0 bases and J shed 5 bases, with 19 bases lying between them. This CDR3 contains 16 residues. From germline, CDR1 is DFQATT and CDR2 SNEGSKA (reference sequence). The CDR3 nucleotides are TGCAGTGCTAGAGATTCCAATAGGGGGGAGAGAACTGAAGCTTTCTTT. Translated: CSARDSNRGERTEAFF.

This clonotype was counted only a few times. This chain connects TRBV9 to TRBJ2-5; TRBD2 matches at 8 bases. The germline V gene encodes CDR1 SGDLS and CDR2 YYNGEE. This CDR3 comprises 17 residues. The V segment lost 0 bases and the J segment 1 base; nucleotides outside the gene matches: 8. The CDR3 loop reads CASSVGNGAGAQETQYF. CDR3 sequence (DNA): TGTGCCAGCAGCGTAGGTAACGGAGCGGGGGCCCAAGAGACCCAGTACTTC.

In this sample, this clonotype turned up a few times. The gene calls are TRBV20-1 and TRBJ1-4; D gene ambiguous. V dropped 0 bases and J dropped 8 bases, with 7 bases sitting between them. Germline V gene data show CDR1 as DFQATT and CDR2 as SNEGSKA (reference sequence). The CDR3 totals 12 residues. The CDR3 DNA reads as TGCAGTGCTAGAGATTACCCCGAAAAACTGTTTTTT. Protein: CSARDYPEKLFF.

The J gene is TRBJ2-1, the V gene TRBV7-2, with TRBD1 identical over 8 bases. This CDR3 region has 15 residues. The germline V gene has CDR1 SGHTA and CDR2 FQGNSA. V lost 5 bases to trimming and J lost 4 bases; unmatched junction nucleotides: 7. The CDR3 sequence is CASSEQTGVYNEQFF. CDR3 in DNA: TGTGCCAGCAGCGAGCAGACAGGGGTATACAATGAGCAGTTCTTC.

This clonotype was observed once. This chain connects TRBV20-1 to TRBJ2-1, with 12 bases aligning to TRBD2. The CDR3 sequence is 17 residues long. Trimming removed 5 bases from V and 10 bases from J; junction bases left unmatched: 18. Germline V lookup: CDR1 DFQATT, CDR2 SNEGSKA (reference sequence). The CDR3 bases are TGCAGTGCTCTAACTAGCGGGGGGTCTTCCAGCTGGGAGGAGCAGTTCTTC. Translating gives CSALTSGGSSSWEEQFF.

The rearrangement uses TRBV6-2 or TRBV6-3 and TRBJ1-4; D remains unclear. Germline loops: CDR1 MNHEY, CDR2 SVGEGT. There are 15 residues in the CDR3. V lost 0 bases, J lost 5 bases, and 10 bases lay in between. The CDR3, as DNA: TGTGCCAGCAGTTACTCGACGGCAGGAAATGAAAAACTGTTTTTT. Translated, it gives CASSYSTAGNEKLFF.

V and J are TRBV4-3 and TRBJ2-3; D gene ambiguous. CDR1 is LGHNA and CDR2 is YSLEER in the germline V gene. CDR3 length: 14 amino acids. V was pared by 0 bases and J by 2 bases, with 6 bases between. The CDR3 region has the DNA TGCGCCAGCAGCCAAGATAGAAACACAGATACGCAGTATTTT. Translated, it gives CASSQDRNTDTQYF.

V is TRBV12-3 or TRBV12-4 and J is TRBJ2-5, with unresolved D. The CDR3 contains 13 residues. V was cut by 1 base and J by 5 bases, with 8 bases left in between. The CDR3 is CASSLGFGETQYF. The CDR3 bases are TGTGCCAGCAGTTTAGGGTTCGGTGAGACCCAGTACTTC.

The gene calls are TRBV6-5 and TRBJ2-1; TRBD2 aligns across 7 bases. The germline CDR1 and CDR2 sequences are MNHEY and SVGAGI. V trimming: 2 bases; J trimming: 4 bases; junction bases outside the gene matches: 5. The CDR3 has 15 amino acids. The CDR3 nucleotides read TGTGCCAGCAGTTACACCAGCGGGGCGTACAATGAGCAGTTCTTC. As protein: CASSYTSGAYNEQFF.

In its sample, this clonotype was seen a few times. This chain links TRBV7-3 with TRBJ2-1; the D call may be TRBD1 or TRBD2 (6 bases each). The CDR3 covers 13 residues. Trimming cost V 4 bases and J 8 bases, with 12 bases left between them. From germline, CDR1 is SGHTA and CDR2 FQGTGA. The DNA of the CDR3 is TGTGCCAGCAGCTCTGTCGGGGGCTATGAGCAGTTCTTC. Translating gives CASSSVGGYEQFF.

The V call is TRBV5-1, the J call TRBJ2-3; 8 positions match TRBD1. V was clipped by 3 bases and J by 4 bases; unmatched bases: 7. From germline, CDR1 is SGHRS and CDR2 YFSETQ. The CDR3 has 15 amino acids. For the CDR3, the DNA is TGCGCCAGCAGCTACCGACAGGGGAACCCAGATACGCAGTATTTT. It is translated as CASSYRQGNPDTQYF.

This rearrangement joins TRBV28 to TRBJ2-3, with a possible D match to TRBD1 (7 bases). CDR1 is MDHEN, CDR2 SYDVKM, per germline. This CDR3 is built from 13 residues. V lost 6 bases, J lost 4 bases, and 11 bases lay in between. Written as DNA, the CDR3 is TGTGCCAGCAGAGGCAGGGGGGCAGATACGCAGTATTTT. Residues: CASRGRGADTQYF.

The chain recombines TRBV5-1 with TRBJ1-1, with D possibly TRBD1 on 6 matching bases. The CDR3 has 15 amino acids. Trimming left V 4 bases short and J 0 bases short, with 13 bases between. Germline CDR1 is SGHRS and CDR2 is YFSETQ. The chain's CDR3 is CASSLGGTLNTEAFF. In nucleotides, the CDR3 is TGCGCCAGCAGCCTGGGCGGGACACTGAACACTGAAGCTTTCTTT.

Turning to this clonotype: Germline and junction disagree at one end, which may indicate a read error. The CDR3 DNA reads as TGCGCCAGCAGCCAAGGGTGGGGCACTAGCGGGGGCACAGCTACGCAGTATTTT. It codes for CASSQGWGTSGGTATQYF. The V and J genes are TRBV4-1 and TRBJ2-3; TRBD2 agrees at 11 bases. Germline V gives CDR1 MGHRA, CDR2 YSYEKL. The CDR3 runs 18 residues.

The chain uses TRBV4-3 and TRBJ2-5, with 11 nucleotides matching TRBD2. Germline V lookup: CDR1 LGHNA, CDR2 YSLEER. The CDR3 is made up of 16 amino acids. V shed 4 bases and J 3 bases; nucleotides not matched to a gene: 7. The CDR3 region is CASSRQLAGAEETQYF. CDR3 sequence (DNA): TGCGCCAGCAGCCGTCAACTAGCGGGGGCGGAAGAGACCCAGTACTTC.

This clonotype has ten or more counts. The CDR3 reads CASSLNEYTEAFF. The CDR3 nucleotides read TGTGCCAGCAGCTTAAACGAGTACACTGAAGCTTTCTTT. This chain links TRBV7-3 with TRBJ1-1; D gene ambiguous. Trimming cost V 1 base and J 3 bases, with 6 bases left between them. The germline CDR1 and CDR2 sequences are SGHTA and FQGTGA. There are 13 residues in the CDR3.

This clonotype occurred many times. This chain joins TRBV12-3 or TRBV12-4 and TRBJ2-1; the match to TRBD1 covers 7 bases. There are 14 residues in the CDR3. The ends lost 6 bases at V and 5 bases at J; junction bases unmatched: 7. The CDR3 here is CASSRTGSNNEQFF. CDR3 nucleotide sequence: TGTGCCAGCAGCCGGACAGGATCGAACAATGAGCAGTTCTTC.

This clonotype was observed a few times. The chain uses TRBV29-1 and TRBJ1-2; 8 nucleotides line up with TRBD1. J was trimmed by 10 bases and V by 1 base; bases with no gene match: 5. The CDR3 loop spans 12 amino acids. Germline lookup yields CDR1 SQVTM and CDR2 ANQGSEA. CDR3 in DNA: TGCAGCGTTGAAGGGACAGGGATGCTCTACACCTTC. Residues: CSVEGTGMLYTF.

The rearrangement links TRBV10-2 to TRBJ2-5; 10 nucleotides line up with TRBD2. J gave up 4 bases and V 6 bases, and 2 bases lay outside the gene matches. The CDR3 loop spans 13 amino acids. CDR1 WSHSY and CDR2 SAAADI come from the germline V gene. The CDR3 nucleotides are TGCGCCAGCAGGGTAGCGGGGGGAGAGACCCAGTACTTC. It codes for CASRVAGGETQYF.

This clonotype was detected ten times or more. The rearrangement joins TRBV6-6 to TRBJ1-5; D gene ambiguous. CDR1 and CDR2 from the germline V gene are MNHNY and SVGAGI (reference sequence). This CDR3 has 13 amino acids. V dropped 6 bases and J dropped 3 bases, with 9 bases sitting between them. The CDR3 nucleotides read TGTGCCAGCAGCCGTCAACACAATCAGCCCCAGCATTTT. This gives the protein CASSRQHNQPQHF.

The chain carries TRBV7-2 and TRBJ2-7, with D unresolved. The germline V and J ends were trimmed by 1 base and 4 bases, with 5 bases remaining between them. The germline CDR1 and CDR2 sequences are SGHTA and FQGNSA. CDR3 size: 12 residues. The CDR3 loop reads CASSLVSYEQYV. DNA of the CDR3: TGTGCCAGCAGCTTAGTTAGTTACGAGCAGTACGTC.

This clonotype was recorded at least ten times. The chain recombines TRBV7-6 with TRBJ2-2, with TRBD2 matching 9 bases. V was pared by 3 bases and J by 6 bases, with 5 bases of the junction left unmatched. The CDR3 contains 15 residues. CDR1 and CDR2 (germline): SGHVS, FNYEAQ. The CDR3 reads CASSLRGGLSGELFF. In DNA, the CDR3 is TGTGCCAGCAGCTTGCGGGGGGGCTTGTCCGGGGAGCTGTTTTTT.